What follows describes a single T cell receptor (beta chain). The antigen is unknown. The repertoire was sequenced with immunoSEQ multiplex PCR; TCRdb's copy has only in-frame clones and lacks some. The data contain 140,000 to 150,000 clones, 80% to 95% of them singletons. The data belong to a study of T cell responses to AZD1222 COVID-19 vaccine. General study findings and limits: Among the donors, most were white British and more were female, and clonal diversity was possibly underestimated.

The material was peripheral blood, obtained on day 0 of AZD1222 vaccination. The receptor was derived from an adult in good health.

This CDR3 reads CSASWANEQFF. The CDR3, as DNA: TGCAGTGCTAGTTGGGCTAATGAGCAGTTCTTC. This sequence joins TRBV20-1 and TRBJ2-1; D ambiguous. Per germline, CDR1 DFQATT and CDR2 SNEGSKA (reference sequence). V lost 3 bases, J lost 7 bases, and 7 bases lay in between. This CDR3 comprises 11 residues.